One and the same sample provided the 13 T cell receptor beta chains below, sequenced in a study of lymphopenia after photon versus proton radiotherapy. The protocol was immunoSEQ multiplex PCR, while the TCRdb copy is restricted to in-frame clones and leaves out a portion. The sample lists approximately 30,000 clones, around 83% occurring once. The sample consisted of peripheral blood, taken from a patient treated with photon-based radiotherapy. All receptors derive from a woman between 50 and 59 years old with pancreatic cancer.

The J gene is TRBJ2-7, the V gene TRBV6-1; D possibly corresponds to TRBD1 (8 bases). The CDR3 has 15 residues. V was shortened by 4 bases and J by 1 base, with 14 bases between the two germline ends. From germline, CDR1 is MNHNS and CDR2 SASEGT. The CDR3 spells CASSGYRGGSYEQYF. CDR3 DNA: TGTGCCAGCAGTGGTTACAGGGGGGGATCCTACGAGCAGTACTTC.

The rearrangement uses TRBV7-9 and TRBJ2-5, with TRBD1 matching 7 bases. J lost 0 bases, V lost 5 bases, and 6 bases had no gene match. This CDR3 has 15 residues. The germline V gene has CDR1 SEHNR and CDR2 FQNEAQ (reference sequence). In DNA form, the CDR3 reads TGTGCCAGCAGCGCCGGGACAGTGTACCAAGAGACCCAGTACTTC. Amino acid sequence: CASSAGTVYQETQYF.

This chain joins TRBV19 and TRBJ1-2, with TRBD1 matching over 8 bases. The CDR3 is 14 amino acids. Germline loops: CDR1 LNHDA, CDR2 SQIVND (reference sequence). V shed 4 bases, J shed 3 bases, and the junction held 4 bases outside the gene matches. CDR3 sequence reads: CASSTQGADYGYTF. The CDR3 DNA is TGTGCCAGTAGTACCCAGGGGGCGGACTATGGCTACACCTTC.

This chain connects TRBV10-2 to TRBJ2-3; D is possibly TRBD1 or TRBD2 (5 bases each). The germline CDR1 and CDR2 sequences are WSHSY and SAAADI. Deletions cut 6 bases from V and 5 bases from J, with 9 bases between. This CDR3 has 12 residues. The CDR3 nucleotides read TGCGCCAGCAGGGAGAGGGGAGATACGCAGTATTTT. Its translation is CASRERGDTQYF.

The V call is TRBV7-3, the J call TRBJ2-3; 14 nucleotides align to TRBD2. V was clipped by 4 bases and J by 3 bases; unmatched bases: 6. The CDR3 sequence is 17 residues long. Germline V CDR1 and CDR2: SGHTA, FQGTGA. The CDR3 DNA reads as TGTGCCAGCAGCTCGGGGACTAGCGGGAGTTGGACAGATACGCAGTATTTT. Encoded protein: CASSSGTSGSWTDTQYF.

The chain couples TRBV9 to TRBJ2-3, with 11 bases lining up with TRBD1. Germline-derived CDR1 and CDR2 are SGDLS and YYNGEE. Trimming took 3 bases from V and 5 from J; bases not matched to a gene: 11. This CDR3 region has 17 residues. In nucleotides, the CDR3 is TGTGCCAGCAGCGCAAGCTCCGGGACAGGGGGGAGAGATACGCAGTATTTT. Amino acids: CASSASSGTGGRDTQYF.

The V and J genes are TRBV6-5 and TRBJ2-7; maybe TRBD2 (6 bases). CDR3 size: 16 residues. Germline-derived CDR1 and CDR2 are MNHEY and SVGAGI. Trimming cost V 1 base and J 0 bases, with 13 bases left between them. The CDR3 DNA reads as TGTGCCAGCAGTTACTATTGGACCGGGAGCTCCTACGAGCAGTACTTC. Translation: CASSYYWTGSSYEQYF.

This sequence joins TRBV9 and TRBJ2-3, with 8 nucleotides matching TRBD2. V trimming: 0 bases; J trimming: 2 bases; junction bases outside the gene matches: 2. From germline, CDR1 is SGDLS and CDR2 YYNGEE. The CDR3 length is 15 residues. CDR3 amino acids: CASSVASGYTDTQYF. Written as DNA, the CDR3 is TGTGCCAGCAGCGTAGCTAGCGGGTACACAGATACGCAGTATTTT. Together with reference TRBV9 and TRBJ2-3, the CDR3 gives the full variable domain: DSGVTQTPKHLITATGQRVTLRCSPRSGDLSVYWYQQSLDQGLQFLIQYYNGEERAKGNILERFSAQQFPDLHSELNLSSLELGDSALYFCASSVASGYTDTQYFGPGTRLTVL.

A few counts support this clone. V usage is TRBV13 and J usage is TRBJ2-7; D gene ambiguous. Trimming took 2 bases from V and 1 from J, leaving 3 bases between them. CDR1 PRHDT and CDR2 FYEKMQ come from the germline V gene (reference sequence). The CDR3 covers 12 residues. CDR3 loop: CASSLRSYEQYF. CDR3 nucleotides: TGTGCCAGCAGCTTAAGATCCTACGAGCAGTACTTC.

This clone showed up just a few times. The V and J genes are TRBV7-9 and TRBJ1-2; a possible D gene is TRBD1 (5 bases). The CDR3 runs 11 residues. With 8 bases removed from V and 2 bases from J, the gap between germline ends came to 6 bases. Germline values: CDR1 SEHNR, CDR2 FQNEAQ (reference sequence). Here the CDR3 reads CASRQNYGYTF. DNA of the CDR3: TGTGCCAGCCGACAGAACTATGGCTACACCTTC. The full variable domain, its missing parts supplied by reference TRBV7-9 and TRBJ1-2, is DTGVSQNPRHKITKRGQNVTFRCDPISEHNRLYWYRQTLGQGPEFLTYFQNEAQLEKSRLLSDRFSAERPKGSFSTLEIQRTEQGDSAMYLCASRQNYGYTFGSGTRLTVV.

This chain links TRBV4-2 with TRBJ2-7; 7 positions match TRBD1. CDR3 size: 12 residues. Trimming removed 3 bases from V and 10 bases from J; junction bases left unmatched: 6. Germline values: CDR1 LGHNA, CDR2 YNFKEQ. CDR3 bases: TGTGCCAGCAGCCAGGGACAGTCGGATCAGTACTTC. It specifies CASSQGQSDQYF.

In this sample, this clone turned up a few times. This chain uses TRBV7-2 with TRBJ2-7, with 7 nucleotides matching TRBD2. This CDR3 is built from 16 residues. Germline V CDR1 and CDR2: SGHTA, FQGNSA. V shed 1 base and J 2 bases; nucleotides not matched to a gene: 8. CDR3 sequence reads: CASSLGGGAGAYEQYF. CDR3 nucleotide sequence: TGTGCCAGCAGCTTAGGAGGAGGCGCGGGGGCCTACGAGCAGTACTTC.

This clone was seen just once. This chain links TRBV10-3 with TRBJ2-5, with 11 positions matching TRBD1. Germline trimming cut 6 bases from V and 1 base from J; bases unmatched to any gene: 4. Germline lookup yields CDR1 ENHRY and CDR2 SYGVKD. The CDR3 is 15 residues long. CDR3 in DNA: TGTGCCATCAGGGGACAGGGGGACCCCCAAGAGACCCAGTACTTC. It specifies CAIRGQGDPQETQYF.